The clone carrying this T cell receptor beta chain was seen ten or more times. The CDR3 totals 14 residues. The germline V gene has CDR1 MDHEN and CDR2 SYDVKM. V shed 10 bases and J 7 bases; nucleotides not matched to a gene: 7. TCR beta CDR3 sequences were amplified from RNA transcripts. HTBI primers were used for first-round RT-PCR of the TCR CDR3. Each CDR3 protein gets one entry after TCRdb re-called the multiplex PCR reads with MiXCR. The table shows fewer than 750,000 distinct CDR3 sequences, with approximately 14% occurring only once. The data originate from a study of T cells in Graves' hyperthyroidism and ophthalmopathy.

This chain links TRBV28 with TRBJ2-1, with 13 positions matching TRBD2. The specimen sequenced was blood. This clonotype originated in a woman in her fifties or sixties with Graves' ophthalmopathy. CDR3 loop: CATILAGGHNEQFF. CDR3 nucleotide sequence: TGTGCCACCATACTAGCGGGAGGGCATAATGAGCAGTTCTTC.